Following are 8 T cell receptor beta chains from one sample sequenced in a study of OX40 agonist ivuxolimab in advanced cancers. Library creation used the immunoSEQ multiplex PCR assay. The source is immuneACCESS, and TCRdb retained only in-frame sequences with V and J called. Part of the clones is not carried over; for the studies checked, unresolved V genes explain less than half of this, and the remainder is unexplained. The sample records about 71,000 clones, 94% of which are singletons. The ten largest clones capture approximately 14% of the sample. The sample was CD4+ or CD8+ T cells sorted from blood, taken in a trial of the OX40 agonist ivuxolimab. Receptors were obtained from an adult with an advanced solid tumor such as melanoma, head and neck, liver or kidney cancer.

The CDR3 loop reads CASSLGRASYNEQFF. CDR3 coding DNA: TGTGCCAGCAGCTTAGGGAGGGCCTCCTACAATGAGCAGTTCTTC. The rearrangement uses TRBV7-3 and TRBJ2-1; 7 bases map to TRBD2. V shed 2 bases, J shed 0 bases, and the junction held 1 base outside the gene matches. The CDR3 has 15 amino acids. The V gene's germline CDR1 is SGHTA and CDR2 FQGTGA.

The J gene is TRBJ1-3, the V gene TRBV5-1; D is undetermined. CDR3 size: 13 residues. Germline loops: CDR1 SGHRS, CDR2 YFSETQ. Trimming took off 4 bases at V and 8 bases at J, with 13 bases between the two ends. For the CDR3, the DNA is TGCGCCAGCAGCCCCCCGATCGGGCACACCATATATTTT. This codes for CASSPPIGHTIYF.

This chain uses TRBV6-4 with TRBJ1-1; D perhaps matches TRBD1 (5 bases). The CDR3 consists of 16 residues. CDR1 is MRHNA, CDR2 SNTAGT, per germline. Trimming took 0 bases from V and 4 from J, leaving 15 bases between them. This CDR3 reads CASSDSFDPGGTEAFF. The CDR3 DNA follows: TGTGCCAGCAGTGACTCCTTTGACCCCGGGGGCACTGAAGCTTTCTTT.

The rearrangement uses TRBV5-1 and TRBJ1-6; 10 bases match TRBD1. Looked up from germline, CDR1 is SGHRS and CDR2 is YFSETQ. This CDR3 comprises 17 residues. The trim removed 4 bases at V and 7 bases at J, leaving 11 bases unmatched. The CDR3 DNA reads TGCGCCAGCAGCCCCGAGGGACAGGGGATTCCAAATTCACCCCTCCACTTT. Translating it yields CASSPEGQGIPNSPLHF.

The chain couples TRBV13 to TRBJ1-1; TRBD1 might be the D (6 bases). Germline assignment: CDR1 PRHDT and CDR2 FYEKMQ (reference sequence). The germline V and J ends were trimmed by 5 bases and 0 bases, with 16 bases remaining between them. CDR3 length: 16 residues. CDR3 coding DNA: TGTGCCAGCAGCCCCAGCGGGGGGCTCATGAACACTGAAGCTTTCTTT. It translates to CASSPSGGLMNTEAFF.

The rearrangement uses TRBV9 and TRBJ2-6, with 12 nucleotides matching TRBD1. Trimming took 0 bases from V and 4 from J; bases not matched to a gene: 11. Germline assignment: CDR1 SGDLS and CDR2 YYNGEE. The CDR3 consists of 20 residues. The CDR3 loop reads CASSVATGTGGASGANVLTF. Here the CDR3 DNA reads TGTGCCAGCAGCGTAGCTACGGGGACAGGGGGCGCATCGGGGGCCAACGTCCTGACTTTC.

This clone was detected once. The CDR3 reads CASSHPAVAVTDTQYF. CDR3 bases: TGCGCCAGCAGCCATCCGGCGGTAGCGGTCACAGATACGCAGTATTTT. The chain links TRBV4-1 to TRBJ2-3; tentative D call: TRBD2 (6 bases). CDR3 length: 16 residues. Trimming pared 3 bases from V and 2 bases from J, leaving 15 bases between. Germline-derived CDR1 and CDR2 are MGHRA and YSYEKL.

This rearrangement joins TRBV28 to TRBJ2-1, with TRBD1 matching over 8 bases. The length of the CDR3 is 14 residues. With V trimmed by 6 bases and J by 8 bases, 9 bases remained unmatched. The germline CDR1 and CDR2 sequences are MDHEN and SYDVKM. The CDR3 DNA sequence: TGTGCCAGCAGGCGGACAGGGTATGCCGATGAGCAGTTCTTC. Translated: CASRRTGYADEQFF.